This TCR beta chain was sequenced for a study of identical twins. Study-wide results and limits: Invariant populations such as MAIT and iNKT cells could partly muddle zero-insertion analyses. Excess sharing by twins proved weaker in beta out-of-frame sequences.

Template switching supplied a universal primer site; unique molecular identifiers were carried on the cDNA. TCRdb re-called the 5' RACE reads through MiXCR, storing one row per CDR3 protein. The table includes 600,000 to 700,000 distinct CDR3 sequences, 21% detected once. The CDR3 consists of 11 residues. From germline, CDR1 is MNHEY and CDR2 SVGAGI. Trimming took off 6 bases at V and 10 bases at J, with 10 bases between the two ends. This clonotype was detected only a few times. What it binds is not known. This same sample was also part of a study on T cells expressing NK-cell markers. From that second work: It was from sorted CD3+CD56+NKG2C+, CD3+CD56+NKG2C- and CD3+CD56-NKG2C+ T cells that TCR beta repertoires came.

The chain uses TRBV6-5 and TRBJ2-1; tentative D call: TRBD2 (5 bases). The sequencing input was PBMCs. This receptor was taken from a woman younger than 30 in good health. The CDR3 sequence is CASRFSGEQFF. CDR3 nucleotides: TGTGCCAGCAGATTCTCGGGGGAGCAGTTCTTC.